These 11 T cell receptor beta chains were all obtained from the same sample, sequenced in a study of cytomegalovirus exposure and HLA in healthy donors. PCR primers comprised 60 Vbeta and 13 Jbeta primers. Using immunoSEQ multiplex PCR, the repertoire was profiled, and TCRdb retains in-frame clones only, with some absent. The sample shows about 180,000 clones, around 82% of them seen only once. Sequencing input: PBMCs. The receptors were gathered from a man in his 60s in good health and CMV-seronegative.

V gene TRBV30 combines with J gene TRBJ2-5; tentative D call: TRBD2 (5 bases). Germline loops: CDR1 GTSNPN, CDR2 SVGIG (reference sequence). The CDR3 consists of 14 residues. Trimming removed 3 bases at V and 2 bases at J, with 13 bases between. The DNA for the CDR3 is TGTGCCTGGAGCCGGGATCTCCCTCAAGAGACCCAGTACTTC. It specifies CAWSRDLPQETQYF.

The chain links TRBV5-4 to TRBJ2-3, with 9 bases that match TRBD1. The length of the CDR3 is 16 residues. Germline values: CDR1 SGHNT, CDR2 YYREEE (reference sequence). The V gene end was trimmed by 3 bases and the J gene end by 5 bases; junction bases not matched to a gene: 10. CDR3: CASSSKIQGAGDTQYF. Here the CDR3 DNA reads TGTGCCAGCAGCTCTAAGATACAGGGGGCGGGAGATACGCAGTATTTT.

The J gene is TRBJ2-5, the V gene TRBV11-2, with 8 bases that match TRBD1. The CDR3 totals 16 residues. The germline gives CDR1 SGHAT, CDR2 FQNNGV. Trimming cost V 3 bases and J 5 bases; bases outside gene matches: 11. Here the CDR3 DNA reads TGTGCCAGCAGCTTGGACAGGGCACCCCGGCGGGAGACCCAGTACTTC. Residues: CASSLDRAPRRETQYF.

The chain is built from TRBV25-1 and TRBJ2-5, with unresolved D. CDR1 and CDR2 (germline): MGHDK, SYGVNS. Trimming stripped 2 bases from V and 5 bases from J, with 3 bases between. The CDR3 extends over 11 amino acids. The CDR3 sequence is CASSELETQYF. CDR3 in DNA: TGTGCCAGCAGTGAACTCGAGACCCAGTACTTC.

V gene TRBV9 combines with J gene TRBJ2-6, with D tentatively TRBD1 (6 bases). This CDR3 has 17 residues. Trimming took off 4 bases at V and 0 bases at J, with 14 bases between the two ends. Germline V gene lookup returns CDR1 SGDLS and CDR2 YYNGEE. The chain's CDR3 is CASSFQTGFSGANVLTF. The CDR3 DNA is TGTGCCAGCAGCTTTCAGACAGGCTTCTCTGGGGCCAACGTCCTGACTTTC.

CDR3: CASRPTGNTIYF. CDR3 bases: TGTGCCAGCAGACCTACTGGAAACACCATATATTTT. The chain combines TRBV2 with TRBJ1-3; D ambiguous. CDR3 length equals 12 residues. Trimming removed 6 bases at V and 2 bases at J, with 5 bases between. The germline V gene has CDR1 SNHLY and CDR2 FYNNEI.

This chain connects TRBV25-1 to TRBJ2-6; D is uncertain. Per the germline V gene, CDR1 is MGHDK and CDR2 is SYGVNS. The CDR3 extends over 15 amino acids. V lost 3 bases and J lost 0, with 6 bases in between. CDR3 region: CASSDSSSGANVLTF. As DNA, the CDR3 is TGTGCCAGCAGTGATTCATCCTCTGGGGCCAACGTCCTGACTTTC.

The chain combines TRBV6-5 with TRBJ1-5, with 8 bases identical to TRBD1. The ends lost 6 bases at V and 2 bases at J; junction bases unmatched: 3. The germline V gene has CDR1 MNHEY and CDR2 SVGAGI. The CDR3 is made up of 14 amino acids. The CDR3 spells CASRPDRGNQPQHF. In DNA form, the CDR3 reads TGTGCCAGCAGGCCGGACAGGGGCAATCAGCCCCAGCATTTT.

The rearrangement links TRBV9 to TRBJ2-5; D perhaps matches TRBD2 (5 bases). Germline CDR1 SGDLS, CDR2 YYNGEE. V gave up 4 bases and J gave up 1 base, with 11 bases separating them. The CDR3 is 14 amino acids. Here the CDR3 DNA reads TGTGCCAGCAGCCCCAGAGGGAGCCAAGAGACCCAGTACTTC. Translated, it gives CASSPRGSQETQYF.

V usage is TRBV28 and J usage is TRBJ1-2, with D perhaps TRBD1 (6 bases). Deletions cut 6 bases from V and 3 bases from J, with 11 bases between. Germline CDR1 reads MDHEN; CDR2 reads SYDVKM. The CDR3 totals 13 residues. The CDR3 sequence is CASRSQGYYGYTF. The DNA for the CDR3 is TGTGCCAGCAGATCACAGGGTTACTATGGCTACACCTTC.

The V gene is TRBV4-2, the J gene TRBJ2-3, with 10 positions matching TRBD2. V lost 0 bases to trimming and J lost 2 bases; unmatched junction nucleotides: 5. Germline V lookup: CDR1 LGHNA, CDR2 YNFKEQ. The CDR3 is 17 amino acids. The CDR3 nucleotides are TGTGCCAGCAGCCAAGAGGTAGCGGGGGGCCTCACAGATACGCAGTATTTT. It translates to CASSQEVAGGLTDTQYF.